Presented here are 29 T cell receptor beta chains from one specimen sequenced in a study of cytomegalovirus exposure and HLA in healthy donors. Researchers ran the PCR with 60 Vbeta and 13 Jbeta primers. Sequencing used immunoSEQ multiplex PCR; TCRdb keeps in-frame clones, though not all of them. The repertoire holds over 80,000 clones, around 85% seen once, with more than 5% in the top ten. The sample comprised PBMCs. These receptors all come from a man aged 35-49 years in good health and CMV-seropositive.

The chain is built from TRBV11-2 and TRBJ2-1; D not certain. The CDR3 has 15 residues. V lost 5 bases and J lost 0, with 11 bases in between. Germline V gives CDR1 SGHAT, CDR2 FQNNGV. The CDR3 reads CASSLVRVSYNEQFF. DNA for the CDR3: TGTGCCAGCAGCCTCGTACGGGTCTCCTACAATGAGCAGTTCTTC.

This clone was picked up a small number of times. The gene calls are TRBV11-3 and TRBJ1-1; D is ambiguous. V gave up 5 bases and J gave up 1 base, with 11 bases separating them. The CDR3 has 14 residues. The V gene's germline CDR1 is SGHNT and CDR2 YENEEA. CDR3 nucleotides: TGTGCCAGCAGCCTAGGAGGGCGGAACACTGAAGCTTTCTTT. Protein product: CASSLGGRNTEAFF. Full variable domain (missing parts from reference TRBV11-3 and TRBJ1-1): EAGVVQSPRYKIIEKKQPVAFWCNPISGHNTLYWYLQNLGQGPELLIRYENEEAVDDSQLPKDRFSAERLKGVDSTLKIQPAELGDSAVYLCASSLGGRNTEAFFGQGTRLTVV.

V gene TRBV6-1 combines with J gene TRBJ2-7; 9 bases map to TRBD2. Germline CDR1 reads MNHNS; CDR2 reads SASEGT. The CDR3 runs 13 residues. The V segment lost 3 bases and the J segment 5 bases; nucleotides outside the gene matches: 2. The chain's CDR3 is CASSEGLADEQYF. CDR3 in DNA: TGTGCCAGCAGTGAGGGACTAGCCGACGAGCAGTACTTC.

The chain links TRBV4-2 to TRBJ2-3; 15 bases are shared with TRBD2. The CDR3 has 18 residues. CDR1 and CDR2 from the germline V gene are LGHNA and YNFKEQ. V lost 0 bases, J lost 4 bases, and 5 bases stayed unmatched. The CDR3 DNA reads as TGTGCCAGCAGCCAAGATATGGGACTAGCGGGGGGAGCAGATACGCAGTATTTT. Its protein product is CASSQDMGLAGGADTQYF.

This clone was seen only a few times. The V gene is TRBV30, the J gene TRBJ2-2; D perhaps matches TRBD1 (6 bases). Trimming left V 4 bases short and J 4 bases short, with 22 bases between. Germline values: CDR1 GTSNPN, CDR2 SVGIG (reference sequence). The CDR3 length is 17 residues. The CDR3 region is CAWKFRGRGLSTGELFF. CDR3 in DNA: TGTGCCTGGAAGTTTAGGGGCAGGGGCCTAAGCACCGGGGAGCTGTTTTTT.

This clone occurred once. V and J are TRBV30 and TRBJ2-1, with no clear D. Deletions cut 0 bases from V and 0 bases from J, with 6 bases between. CDR3 length equals 14 residues. Germline loops: CDR1 GTSNPN, CDR2 SVGIG (reference sequence). The CDR3 reads CAWSVPSSYNEQFF. The CDR3 DNA reads as TGTGCCTGGAGTGTGCCGAGCTCCTACAATGAGCAGTTCTTC.

This clone was detected only once. The rearrangement links TRBV18 to TRBJ2-3; D unresolved. Per germline, CDR1 KGHSH and CDR2 LQKENI. This CDR3 has 13 residues. Trimming cost V 5 bases and J 2 bases, with 8 bases left between them. CDR3 residues: CASSNGVTDTQYF. The CDR3 DNA is TGTGCCAGCTCAAATGGAGTCACAGATACGCAGTATTTT. The variable domain in full, completed from reference TRBV18 and TRBJ2-3, reads NAGVMQNPRHLVRRRGQEARLRCSPMKGHSHVYWYRQLPEEGLKFMVYLQKENIIDESGMPKERFSAEFPKEGPSILRIQQVVRGDSAAYFCASSNGVTDTQYFGPGTRLTVL.

The rearrangement links TRBV6-1 to TRBJ2-3, with a tentative D call TRBD1 (6 bases). Trimming took off 2 bases at V and 7 bases at J, with 13 bases between the two ends. The CDR3 runs to 14 residues. Germline V gene sequence: CDR1 MNHNS, CDR2 SASEGT. The CDR3 nucleotides are TGTGCCAGCAGTGAATGGACAGTGACTCATACGCAGTATTTT. The encoded protein is CASSEWTVTHTQYF.

This clone was found once. The chain recombines TRBV2 with TRBJ1-5; D may be TRBD1 (6 bases). The CDR3 sequence is 15 residues long. V was trimmed by 5 bases and J by 4 bases, leaving 15 bases between them. Germline values: CDR1 SNHLY, CDR2 FYNNEI. The CDR3 coding sequence is TGTGCCAGCAGTCGAAACAGGGTAACAAATCAGCCCCAGCATTTT. Protein sequence: CASSRNRVTNQPQHF.

The chain combines TRBV5-1 with TRBJ2-5, with D unresolved. V shed 0 bases and J shed 1 base, with 13 bases lying between them. Germline loops: CDR1 SGHRS, CDR2 YFSETQ. The CDR3 is 16 amino acids. In DNA, the CDR3 is TGCGCCAGCAGCTTGGCGTTGGTGGGCAGCCAAGAGACCCAGTACTTC. As protein: CASSLALVGSQETQYF.

The genes are TRBV4-1 and TRBJ1-5; maybe TRBD1 (5 bases). Germline CDR1 reads MGHRA; CDR2 reads YSYEKL. The CDR3 spans 14 residues. With 1 base removed from V and 4 bases from J, the gap between germline ends came to 8 bases. CDR3 DNA: TGCGCCAGCAGCCAAGCGGGGGGAAATCAGCCCCAGCATTTT. The encoded protein is CASSQAGGNQPQHF.

This chain connects TRBV29-1 to TRBJ2-3, with D maybe TRBD1 (6 bases). The V end was cut by 7 bases, the J end by 6 bases, with 14 bases between. CDR3 size: 12 residues. Germline lookup yields CDR1 SQVTM and CDR2 ANQGSEA. The CDR3, as DNA: TGCAGCGCTCGAACAGGGTTCGATACGCAGTATTTT. Protein: CSARTGFDTQYF.

The chain links TRBV21-1 to TRBJ2-2; the listed D gene, TRBD1, was not tested against the DNA. TRBV21-1 is labeled a pseudogene. The CDR3 totals 16 residues. CDR3: CASSPPRDRVTGELFF. The CDR3 DNA is TGTGCCAGCAGCCCTCCAAGGGACAGGGTCACCGGGGAGCTGTTTTTT.

CDR3 coding DNA: TGCAGCGTTGGCCAGGGAAACACTGAAGCTTTCTTT. This codes for CSVGQGNTEAFF. The genes are TRBV29-1 and TRBJ1-1; D might be TRBD1 (5 bases). CDR1 SQVTM and CDR2 ANQGSEA come from the germline V gene. The CDR3 covers 12 residues. Trimming pared 4 bases from V and 2 bases from J, leaving 8 bases between.

On this clone itself: One end of the junction does not line up with germline, which may come from a read error. The chain employs TRBV7-9 and TRBJ1-1; D not certain. CDR1 and CDR2 from the germline V gene are SEHNR and FQNEAQ (reference sequence). This CDR3 has 15 residues. CDR3 loop: CSSSPITPRAAEAFF. As DNA, the CDR3 is TGTTCCAGCAGCCCCATAACCCCCCGAGCCGCTGAAGCTTTCTTT.

The chain carries TRBV6-4 and TRBJ2-2; D gene uncertain. CDR1 and CDR2 (germline): MRHNA, SNTAGT. The CDR3 runs 14 residues. Trimming shortened V by 0 bases and J by 4 bases, and 6 bases separated the two germline ends. The CDR3 is CASSDSASTGELFF. The CDR3 DNA reads as TGTGCCAGCAGTGACTCAGCTAGCACCGGGGAGCTGTTTTTT.

V and J are TRBV28 and TRBJ2-7; D is unresolved. With 1 base removed from V and 8 bases from J, the gap between germline ends came to 6 bases. This CDR3 contains 11 residues. In germline, CDR1 is MDHEN, CDR2 SYDVKM. DNA of the CDR3: TGTGCCAGCAGTTTATTAGCTCAGCAGTACTTC. Translating gives CASSLLAQQYF. Drawing the rest from reference TRBV28 and TRBJ2-7, the complete variable domain is DVKVTQSSRYLVKRTGEKVFLECVQDMDHENMFWYRQDPGLGLRLIYFSYDVKMKEKGDIPEGYSVSREKKERFSLILESASTNQTSMYLCASSLLAQQYFGPGTRLTVT.

A few counts support this clone. The rearrangement joins TRBV9 to TRBJ2-7, with D tentatively TRBD1 (6 bases). Germline assignment: CDR1 SGDLS and CDR2 YYNGEE. This CDR3 has 13 amino acids. With 0 bases removed from V and 3 bases from J, the gap between germline ends came to 7 bases. CDR3 nucleotide sequence: TGTGCCAGCAGCGTAGCGACAGGCTACGAGCAGTACTTC. It yields the protein CASSVATGYEQYF.

V is TRBV27 and J is TRBJ2-1; the match to TRBD2 covers 7 bases. CDR3 length equals 15 residues. Germline V gives CDR1 MNHEY, CDR2 SMNVEV (reference sequence). Trimming removed 5 bases from V and 4 bases from J; junction bases left unmatched: 8. The CDR3 nucleotides are TGTGCCAGCAGTCCCCTGGGAGGGGCTTACAATGAGCAGTTCTTC. Translating gives CASSPLGGAYNEQFF.

The chain employs TRBV28 and TRBJ2-5; 7 nucleotides match TRBD1. Trimming cost V 6 bases and J 1 base; bases outside gene matches: 2. CDR1 is MDHEN, CDR2 SYDVKM, per germline. This CDR3 has 13 residues. This CDR3 reads CASRRQGQETQYF. The CDR3 DNA is TGTGCCAGCAGGCGACAGGGCCAAGAGACCCAGTACTTC.

The chain carries TRBV4-1 and TRBJ2-5; TRBD2 matches 15 bases. The V gene's germline CDR1 is MGHRA and CDR2 YSYEKL. This CDR3 contains 16 residues. The V segment lost 0 bases and the J segment 4 bases; nucleotides outside the gene matches: 0. CDR3 nucleotides: TGCGCCAGCAGCCAAGAGGGACTAGCGGGAGGAGAGACCCAGTACTTC. Amino acid sequence: CASSQEGLAGGETQYF.

This chain uses TRBV5-8 with TRBJ1-2; the match to TRBD1 covers 7 bases. The V gene's germline CDR1 is SGHTS and CDR2 YDEGEE. This CDR3 region has 13 residues. V shed 4 bases and J 6 bases; nucleotides not matched to a gene: 6. The CDR3 coding sequence is TGTGCCAGCAGCCTGGGGACAGCGAATGGCTACACCTTC. Translating gives CASSLGTANGYTF.

The chain couples TRBV27 to TRBJ2-7; TRBD1 matches 7 bases. Losses at the gene ends were 4 bases for V and 7 bases for J; bases not matched to a gene: 7. Germline-derived CDR1 and CDR2 are MNHEY and SMNVEV (reference sequence). This CDR3 is built from 13 residues. The CDR3 reads CASSSPTGTEQYF. The CDR3 DNA reads TGTGCCAGCAGTTCACCGACAGGGACAGAGCAGTACTTC.

V usage is TRBV5-6 and J usage is TRBJ1-2; 8 bases match TRBD1. Per the germline V gene, CDR1 is SGHDT and CDR2 is YYEEEE. There are 14 residues in the CDR3. After removal of 1 base from V and 3 bases from J, the junction contained 2 bases not matched to a gene. As DNA, the CDR3 is TGTGCCAGCAGCTTGCAGGGGGCTTACTATGGCTACACCTTC. Translated: CASSLQGAYYGYTF.

The chain couples TRBV15 to TRBJ2-4; 8 bases map to TRBD2. The CDR3 totals 19 residues. J lost 0 bases, V lost 6 bases, and 16 bases had no gene match. CDR1 is LNHNV and CDR2 is YYDKDF in the germline V gene (reference sequence). The CDR3 DNA follows: TGTGCCACCAGGGCCCCCGCGGGAGGCGGGTTTCTAGCCAAAAACATTCAGTACTTC. Protein: CATRAPAGGGFLAKNIQYF.

The chain couples TRBV25-1 to TRBJ2-2; TRBD2 is a possible D gene (6 bases). This CDR3 comprises 16 residues. V lost 7 bases and J 4 bases, leaving 19 bases between the germline ends. Germline values: CDR1 MGHDK, CDR2 SYGVNS. Here the CDR3 DNA reads TGTGCCAGCACCCCAATCGGGGCGGGATCCACCGGGGAGCTGTTTTTT. Protein sequence: CASTPIGAGSTGELFF.

This clone was seen a single time. The germline gene is not matched at one end of the junction; a read error may be the cause. This chain uses TRBV5-6 with TRBJ1-1; D may be TRBD1 (5 bases). Germline CDR1 is SGHDT and CDR2 is YYEEEE. The CDR3 spans 15 residues. The CDR3 reads CASSSTRQGITEAVF. CDR3 bases: TGTGCCAGCAGCTCCACCCGGCAGGGCATCACTGAAGCTGTCTTT.

This sequence joins TRBV11-2 and TRBJ2-5; the D gene is possibly TRBD2 (5 bases). The CDR3 consists of 15 residues. Trimming cost V 5 bases and J 0 bases, with 13 bases left between them. Germline CDR1 is SGHAT and CDR2 is FQNNGV. The CDR3: CASSEGGVYQETQYF. In nucleotides, the CDR3 is TGTGCCAGCAGCGAGGGTGGGGTGTACCAAGAGACCCAGTACTTC. The full variable domain, completed using reference TRBV11-2 and TRBJ2-5, is EAGVAQSPRYKIIEKRQSVAFWCNPISGHATLYWYQQILGQGPKLLIQFQNNGVVDDSQLPKDRFSAERLKGVDSTLKIQPAKLEDSAVYLCASSEGGVYQETQYFGPGTRLLVL.

The rearrangement joins TRBV30 to TRBJ2-2, with TRBD2 matching over 7 bases. The CDR3 spans 13 residues. The germline V gene has CDR1 GTSNPN and CDR2 SVGIG (reference sequence). Unmatched junction bases numbered 4, after V lost 2 bases and J lost 7 bases. The CDR3 DNA follows: TGTGCCTGGAGTAGGAGGGAGGGCGGGGAGCTGTTTTTT. Protein product: CAWSRREGGELFF.